This is a list of T cell receptor beta chains from one sample in a study of siplizumab effects on memory and regulatory T cells. Data came from immunoSEQ multiplex PCR; TCRdb stores just in-frame clones and leaves some out. This sample has tens of thousands of clones, with around 94% found just once. Source material: non-Treg CD4+ T cells sorted from blood. These receptors were obtained from a human donor in good health. The CDR3 runs from the conserved cysteine through the conserved F or W. The order of the fields is CDR3 length, D gene, V gene, J gene, clone size, CDR3 DNA, CDR3 protein. D genes are given only for firm matches. Clone sizes are given selectively: once, few, many, or a class where the clone is expanded.

cdr3_length: 17
d_call: .
v_call: TRBV11-1
j_call: TRBJ2-1
clone_size: .
cdr3_nt: TGTGCCAGCAGCTCGGGACGTCTACGGAGCTCCTACAATGAGCAGTTCTTC
cdr3_aa: CASSSGRLRSSYNEQFF

cdr3_length: 13
d_call: .
v_call: TRBV29-1
j_call: TRBJ1-3
clone_size: .
cdr3_nt: TGCAGCGTTGGGGGCGACTCTGGAAACACCATATATTTT
cdr3_aa: CSVGGDSGNTIYF

cdr3_length: 13
d_call: .
v_call: TRBV4-2
j_call: TRBJ1-2
clone_size: few
cdr3_nt: TGTGCCAGCAGCCAACTAGGTAACTATGGCTACACCTTC
cdr3_aa: CASSQLGNYGYTF

cdr3_length: 14
d_call: TRBD2
v_call: TRBV6-1
j_call: TRBJ2-1
clone_size: .
cdr3_nt: TGTGCCAGCATTGTAGCGGGGGGCAGGAATGAGCAGTTCTTC
cdr3_aa: CASIVAGGRNEQFF

cdr3_length: 14
d_call: TRBD1
v_call: TRBV5-5
j_call: TRBJ2-2
clone_size: .
cdr3_nt: TGTGCCAGCACCCAGACAGGGGTAGACGGGGAGCTGTTTTTT
cdr3_aa: CASTQTGVDGELFF

cdr3_length: 15
d_call: .
v_call: TRBV7-9
j_call: TRBJ1-3
clone_size: few
cdr3_nt: TGTGCCAGCAGCCCCGATGGCTACTCTGGAAACACCATATATTTT
cdr3_aa: CASSPDGYSGNTIYF

cdr3_length: 13
d_call: .
v_call: TRBV15
j_call: TRBJ1-1
clone_size: once
cdr3_nt: TGTGCCACCAGCAGCGGGTTAGTCACTGAAGCTTTCTTT
cdr3_aa: CATSSGLVTEAFF

cdr3_length: 14
d_call: .
v_call: TRBV21-1
j_call: TRBJ1-2
clone_size: .
cdr3_nt: TGTGCCAGCAGCAAAGATGGGTCAGACTATGGCTACACCTTC
cdr3_aa: CASSKDGSDYGYTF

cdr3_length: 13
d_call: .
v_call: TRBV5-1
j_call: TRBJ2-7
clone_size: .
cdr3_nt: TGCGCCAGCAGCTTCCCGTCTGGGAACGAGCAGTACTTC
cdr3_aa: CASSFPSGNEQYF

cdr3_length: 15
d_call: TRBD2
v_call: TRBV6-5
j_call: TRBJ2-3
clone_size: once
cdr3_nt: TGTGCCAGCAGGTTTAGCGGGAGTCCCACAGATACGCAGTATTTT
cdr3_aa: CASRFSGSPTDTQYF